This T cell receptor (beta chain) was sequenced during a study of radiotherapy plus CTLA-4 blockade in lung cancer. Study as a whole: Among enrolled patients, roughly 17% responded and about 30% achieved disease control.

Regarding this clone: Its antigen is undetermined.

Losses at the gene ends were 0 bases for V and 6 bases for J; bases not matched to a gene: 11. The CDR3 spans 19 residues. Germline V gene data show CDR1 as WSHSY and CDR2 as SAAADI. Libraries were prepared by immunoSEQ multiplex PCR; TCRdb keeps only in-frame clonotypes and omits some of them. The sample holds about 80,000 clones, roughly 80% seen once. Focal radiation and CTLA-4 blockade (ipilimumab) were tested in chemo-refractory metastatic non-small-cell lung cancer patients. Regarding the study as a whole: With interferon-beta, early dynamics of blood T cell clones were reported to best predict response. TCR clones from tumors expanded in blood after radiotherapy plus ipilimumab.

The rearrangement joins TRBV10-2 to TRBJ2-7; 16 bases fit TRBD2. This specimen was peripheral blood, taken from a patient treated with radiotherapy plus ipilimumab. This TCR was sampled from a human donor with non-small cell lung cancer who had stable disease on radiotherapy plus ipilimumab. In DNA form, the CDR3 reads TGCGCCAGCAGTGAGTCGGCGGGGACTAGCGGGAGGGGGGGGTCCGAGCAGTACTTC. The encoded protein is CASSESAGTSGRGGSEQYF.